Presented here are 32 T cell receptor beta chains from one specimen sequenced in a study of shared clonotypes between healthy human individuals. Profiling relied on immunoSEQ multiplex PCR, and the TCRdb table lists in-frame clones only, not all of them. This sample has just over 2,000,000 clones, with 85% to 95% found just once. Sequencing was carried out using naive CD4+ T cells sorted from blood. Subset indicated: CD45RA+ positively selected. The receptors come from a man aged 18 to 35 in good health.

The chain combines TRBV10-2 with TRBJ1-5, with D uncertain. V was cut by 3 bases and J by 1 base, with 7 bases left in between. The CDR3 length is 14 residues. CDR1 is WSHSY, CDR2 SAAADI, per germline. The CDR3 loop reads CASSDPGSNQPQHF. CDR3 DNA sequence: TGCGCCAGCAGTGATCCGGGCAGCAATCAGCCCCAGCATTTT.

V is TRBV7-9 and J is TRBJ2-1; 10 bases match TRBD1. In germline, CDR1 is SEHNR, CDR2 FQNEAQ (reference sequence). Trimming cost V 2 bases and J 0 bases; bases outside gene matches: 4. This CDR3 region has 17 residues. The CDR3 sequence is CASSLRTGGSSYNEQFF. The CDR3 nucleotides read TGTGCCAGCAGCTTAAGGACAGGGGGGAGCTCCTACAATGAGCAGTTCTTC.

The chain links TRBV7-9 to TRBJ1-1; no definite D call. The CDR3 consists of 11 residues. Between the trimmed V and J ends, which lost 5 bases and 11 bases, there was a span of 12 bases. Germline V lookup: CDR1 SEHNR, CDR2 FQNEAQ (reference sequence). As DNA, the CDR3 is TGTGCCAGCAGCGCGGGAATCGAGGCTTTCTTT. It codes for CASSAGIEAFF.

This chain uses TRBV7-9 with TRBJ2-3; TRBD2 is a possible D gene (5 bases). Trimming shortened V by 7 bases and J by 2 bases, and 16 bases separated the two germline ends. The CDR3 consists of 15 residues. Germline V gene lookup returns CDR1 SEHNR and CDR2 FQNEAQ (reference sequence). The CDR3 loop reads CASISGVGATDTQYF. CDR3 nucleotide sequence: TGTGCCAGCATCTCCGGGGTGGGAGCCACAGATACGCAGTATTTT.

V and J are TRBV5-6 and TRBJ2-7; 10 positions match TRBD2. This CDR3 comprises 14 residues. Germline V gives CDR1 SGHDT, CDR2 YYEEEE. With 1 base clipped from V and 7 bases from J, the junction kept 5 bases outside the gene matches. The DNA of the CDR3 is TGTGCCAGCAGCTTGAGGACTAGCGGAAGTGAGCAGTACTTC. It specifies CASSLRTSGSEQYF.

V gene TRBV21-1 combines with J gene TRBJ2-7. TRBV21-1 is given as a pseudogene. This CDR3 contains 16 residues. The CDR3 spells CASSKDQTPEQYEQYF. The CDR3, as DNA: TGTGCCAGCAGCAAAGATCAAACACCTGAGCAATACGAGCAGTACTTC.

This clone has a single count. This rearrangement joins TRBV5-4 to TRBJ1-1; 8 bases fit TRBD1. This CDR3 spans 15 amino acids. Germline loops: CDR1 SGHNT, CDR2 YYREEE (reference sequence). The junction had 8 bases not matched to a gene; V was cut back by 4 bases and J by 3 bases. The CDR3 region has the DNA TGTGCCAGCAGCGATAGACAGGGGCCGGACACTGAAGCTTTCTTT. As protein: CASSDRQGPDTEAFF.

The chain combines TRBV2 with TRBJ2-7; D gene unclear. Germline loops: CDR1 SNHLY, CDR2 FYNNEI. The CDR3 consists of 14 residues. Trimming took off 2 bases at V and 1 base at J, with 9 bases between the two ends. Written as DNA, the CDR3 is TGTGCCAGCAGTGAAATGCCAGCGTCCTACGAGCAGTACTTC. Amino acids: CASSEMPASYEQYF.

CDR3 residues: CASSSTSGSATQYF. The CDR3 DNA reads TGTGCCAGCAGTTCGACCTCAGGGTCCGCGACCCAGTACTTC. The chain combines TRBV11-3 with TRBJ2-5; D is possibly TRBD1 (5 bases). V gave up 6 bases and J gave up 7 bases, with 18 bases separating them. This CDR3 contains 14 residues. Germline-derived CDR1 and CDR2 are SGHNT and YENEEA. Based on the CDR3 plus reference TRBV11-3 and TRBJ2-5, the full variable domain is EAGVVQSPRYKIIEKKQPVAFWCNPISGHNTLYWYLQNLGQGPELLIRYENEEAVDDSQLPKDRFSAERLKGVDSTLKIQPAELGDSAVYLCASSSTSGSATQYFGPGTRLLVL.

This clone has a handful of counts. The chain carries TRBV6-1 and TRBJ1-6; tentative D call: TRBD1 (6 bases). Per germline, CDR1 MNHNS and CDR2 SASEGT. Between the trimmed V and J ends, which lost 7 bases and 7 bases, there was a span of 11 bases. The CDR3 extends over 13 amino acids. The CDR3 reads CASMDSLNSPLHF. CDR3 nucleotides: TGTGCCAGCATGGACAGCTTGAATTCACCCCTCCACTTT.

The V and J genes are TRBV5-1 and TRBJ2-7; D unresolved. The CDR3 contains 13 residues. Deletions cut 7 bases from V and 0 bases from J, with 11 bases between. Germline V gene sequence: CDR1 SGHRS, CDR2 YFSETQ. The CDR3 sequence: CASRQDPSYEQYF. In DNA, the CDR3 is TGCGCCAGCCGACAAGACCCCTCCTACGAGCAGTACTTC.

Concerning this clone itself: One end of the junction varies from germline; a read error may be responsible. This chain joins TRBV7-7 and TRBJ2-5, with D tentatively TRBD2 (6 bases). Germline lookup yields CDR1 SSHAT and CDR2 FNYEAQ (reference sequence). This CDR3 comprises 15 residues. CDR3 bases: TGTGCTAGCAGCTTAGGAAACGGGAGACACGAGACCCAGTACTTC. Encoded protein: CASSLGNGRHETQYF. The variable domain in full, completed from reference TRBV7-7 and TRBJ2-5, reads GAGVSQSPRYKVTKRGQDVTLRCDPISSHATLYWYQQALGQGPEFLTYFNYEAQPDKSGLPSDRFSAERPEGSISTLTIQRTEQRDSAMYRCASSLGNGRHETQYFGPGTRLLVL.

The V and J genes are TRBV19 and TRBJ1-5; weak D call: TRBD1 (5 bases). This CDR3 region has 14 residues. Germline CDR1 reads LNHDA; CDR2 reads SQIVND (reference sequence). The ends were cut back, 7 bases at V and 5 bases at J, with 15 bases in the middle. The CDR3: CASIGTRWDQPQHF. The CDR3, as DNA: TGTGCCAGTATAGGGACGCGGTGGGATCAGCCCCAGCATTTT.

This chain connects TRBV7-6 to TRBJ1-5; D is unclear. The CDR3 consists of 13 residues. Trimming removed 5 bases from V and 4 bases from J, with 9 bases in between. CDR1 is SGHVS and CDR2 is FNYEAQ in the germline V gene. The CDR3 region has the DNA TGTGCCAGCAGCCTCCAGGAAAATCAGCCCCAGCATTTT. It specifies CASSLQENQPQHF.

The chain combines TRBV2 with TRBJ1-2, with TRBD1 as a possible D gene (5 bases). The V and J ends lost 6 bases and 0 bases respectively, with 23 bases between them. The CDR3 length is 18 residues. CDR1 and CDR2 from the germline V gene are SNHLY and FYNNEI. Here the CDR3 reads CASSRDRPNTLTNYGYTF. Written as DNA, the CDR3 is TGTGCCAGCAGCCGGGACCGACCGAACACCCTCACTAACTATGGCTACACCTTC. Full variable domain (missing parts from reference TRBV2 and TRBJ1-2): EPEVTQTPSHQVTQMGQEVILRCVPISNHLYFYWYRQILGQKVEFLVSFYNNEISEKSEIFDDQFSVERPDGSNFTLKIRSTKLEDSAMYFCASSRDRPNTLTNYGYTFGSGTRLTVV.

The CDR3 DNA reads TGTGCCAGCAGTTTAGAGGGCAACCACGAGCAGTACTTC. Its protein product is CASSLEGNHEQYF. V is TRBV28 and J is TRBJ2-7; weak D call: TRBD2 (5 bases). The CDR3 covers 13 residues. Germline loops: CDR1 MDHEN, CDR2 SYDVKM. Trimming took 2 bases from V and 5 from J, leaving 10 bases between them. The full variable domain, in which reference TRBV28 and TRBJ2-7 provide the parts outside the CDR3, is DVKVTQSSRYLVKRTGEKVFLECVQDMDHENMFWYRQDPGLGLRLIYFSYDVKMKEKGDIPEGYSVSREKKERFSLILESASTNQTSMYLCASSLEGNHEQYFGPGTRLTVT.

This chain uses TRBV5-4 with TRBJ1-1; D not resolved. CDR3 length: 16 amino acids. V lost 4 bases, J lost 3 bases, and 19 bases lay in between. Germline CDR1 is SGHNT and CDR2 is YYREEE (reference sequence). This CDR3 is CASSPGPLNSDTEAFF. DNA of the CDR3: TGTGCCAGCAGCCCCGGGCCTCTTAACTCGGACACTGAAGCTTTCTTT.

The chain uses TRBV28 and TRBJ1-2, with TRBD1 as a possible D gene (5 bases). Germline loops: CDR1 MDHEN, CDR2 SYDVKM. The CDR3 is 15 amino acids. The ends were cut back, 2 bases at V and 4 bases at J, with 14 bases in the middle. In DNA form, the CDR3 reads TGTGCCAGCAGTTTAGGGGCACGGGAGGCCTATGGCTACACCTTC. Translation: CASSLGAREAYGYTF.

This chain joins TRBV10-2 and TRBJ1-1; unclear D gene. Between the trimmed V and J ends, which lost 6 bases and 1 base, there was a span of 12 bases. CDR3 length: 14 amino acids. In germline, CDR1 is WSHSY, CDR2 SAAADI. The CDR3 sequence is CASRPHQANTEAFF. CDR3 DNA sequence: TGCGCCAGCAGACCACATCAAGCGAACACTGAAGCTTTCTTT.

This clone was observed a few times. The genes are TRBV10-3 and TRBJ1-2; no firm D call. CDR1 and CDR2 (germline): ENHRY, SYGVKD. Trimming took 10 bases from V and 8 from J, leaving 14 bases between them. The CDR3 runs to 11 residues. CDR3 nucleotide sequence: TGTGCCACCTCGCCCGGGAAGGGCTACACCTTC. Encoded protein: CATSPGKGYTF.

Only a few counts were recorded for this clone. This chain uses TRBV27 with TRBJ2-5; possibly TRBD2 for D (6 bases). V was clipped by 6 bases and J by 5 bases, with 13 bases between them. This CDR3 has 13 amino acids. CDR1 MNHEY and CDR2 SMNVEV come from the germline V gene (reference sequence). The chain's CDR3 is CASSWRGSETQYF. The DNA of the CDR3 is TGTGCCAGCAGCTGGCGGGGCTCGGAGACCCAGTACTTC.

This chain uses TRBV28 with TRBJ2-7; no definite D call. Trimming took 6 bases from V and 5 from J, leaving 11 bases between them. The germline CDR1 and CDR2 sequences are MDHEN and SYDVKM. The CDR3 covers 12 residues. The CDR3 reads CASSLIADEQYF. The CDR3 DNA follows: TGTGCCAGCAGCCTCATAGCCGACGAGCAGTACTTC. Full variable domain (missing parts from reference TRBV28 and TRBJ2-7): DVKVTQSSRYLVKRTGEKVFLECVQDMDHENMFWYRQDPGLGLRLIYFSYDVKMKEKGDIPEGYSVSREKKERFSLILESASTNQTSMYLCASSLIADEQYFGPGTRLTVT.

J is TRBJ2-7 and V is TRBV2; 8 bases line up with TRBD2. CDR1 is SNHLY and CDR2 is FYNNEI in the germline V gene. The ends lost 5 bases at V and 0 bases at J; junction bases unmatched: 6. The CDR3 sequence is 15 residues long. The CDR3 protein is CASSYLAGSSYEQYF. DNA of the CDR3: TGTGCCAGCAGTTATCTAGCGGGTAGCTCCTACGAGCAGTACTTC.

The CDR3 coding sequence is TGTGCCAGCAGTACCGCCGTCGTGCACGAGCAGTACTTC. Protein product: CASSTAVVHEQYF. The chain is built from TRBV6-5 and TRBJ2-7; D is unresolved. The germline V gene has CDR1 MNHEY and CDR2 SVGAGI. This CDR3 spans 13 amino acids. V was shortened by 5 bases and J by 5 bases, with 13 bases between the two germline ends.

This chain links TRBV2 with TRBJ1-1; no firm D call. Trimming took off 9 bases at V and 4 bases at J, with 15 bases between the two ends. The CDR3 consists of 13 residues. Germline values: CDR1 SNHLY, CDR2 FYNNEI. The CDR3 spells CASGGVSRTEAFF. CDR3 DNA: TGTGCCAGTGGCGGGGTGAGTCGCACTGAAGCTTTCTTT.

V is TRBV29-1 and J is TRBJ1-1; 7 bases match TRBD1. The CDR3 consists of 13 residues. The trim removed 7 bases at V and 1 base at J, leaving 6 bases unmatched. Per germline, CDR1 SQVTM and CDR2 ANQGSEA. CDR3 bases: TGCAGCGCCCAGGGGGGGAAGAACACTGAAGCTTTCTTT. It is translated as CSAQGGKNTEAFF.

Concerning this clone: This sample also contains other DNA sequences that code for the same CDR3. The V and J genes are TRBV10-3 and TRBJ1-1; D is perhaps TRBD1 (5 bases). The CDR3 is made up of 13 amino acids. Germline values: CDR1 ENHRY, CDR2 SYGVKD. V dropped 7 bases and J dropped 1 base, with 10 bases sitting between them. CDR3 protein: CAITPGTNTEAFF. DNA of the CDR3: TGTGCCATCACACCCGGGACGAACACTGAAGCTTTCTTT.

The J gene is TRBJ1-2, the V gene TRBV27; 10 bases are a match to TRBD1. Per the germline V gene, CDR1 is MNHEY and CDR2 is SMNVEV (reference sequence). The CDR3 contains 16 residues. With 0 bases clipped from V and 3 bases from J, the junction kept 4 bases outside the gene matches. CDR3 sequence: CASSLSRQGADYGYTF. The CDR3 DNA sequence: TGTGCCAGCAGTTTATCCAGACAGGGGGCGGACTATGGCTACACCTTC.

The CDR3 sequence: CASSQGLSTPTSSYEQYF. The CDR3, as DNA: TGCGCCAGCAGCCAAGGACTATCGACCCCAACTTCCTCCTACGAGCAGTACTTC. The chain couples TRBV4-3 to TRBJ2-7; D perhaps matches TRBD2 (5 bases). The V and J ends lost 1 base and 0 bases respectively, with 19 bases between them. Germline CDR1 is LGHNA and CDR2 is YSLEER. The CDR3 spans 18 residues.

The chain carries TRBV2 and TRBJ2-1; the match to TRBD2 covers 7 bases. Germline values: CDR1 SNHLY, CDR2 FYNNEI. V lost 10 bases to trimming and J lost 2 bases; unmatched junction nucleotides: 5. This CDR3 is built from 13 residues. CDR3 DNA sequence: TGTGCCACCGGGGGGACGGCCTACAATGAGCAGTTCTTC. Translated, it gives CATGGTAYNEQFF.

With respect to this clone: Compared with germline, one end of the junction differs, possibly owing to a read error. V usage is TRBV2 and J usage is TRBJ1-3; no reliable D call. CDR1 SNHLY and CDR2 FYNNEI come from the germline V gene. The CDR3 has 14 residues. Written as DNA, the CDR3 is TGTGCCAGCCGTGACACGAGCTCTGGAAACACCATATATTTT. Translating it yields CASRDTSSGNTIYF.

The rearrangement uses TRBV6-5 and TRBJ2-5; TRBD2 matches 7 bases. Unmatched junction bases numbered 10, after V lost 0 bases and J lost 9 bases. Germline V CDR1 and CDR2: MNHEY, SVGAGI. CDR3 length equals 15 residues. CDR3 sequence: CASSYSNQYRGAQYF. The CDR3 region has the DNA TGTGCCAGCAGTTACTCGAATCAGTACCGGGGGGCCCAGTACTTC.